This T cell receptor beta chain was recorded in a study of T cells in Graves' hyperthyroidism and ophthalmopathy. Across the whole study: Peripheral blood specimens were obtained at initial diagnosis, prior to any treatment. Study-level points and caveats: Among clonotypes expanded in thyroid above 0.001, most were also found in blood.

Patients were aged 18 to 65, had disease duration under 2 months, and had newly diagnosed hyperthyroidism. CDR1 and CDR2 (germline): SGHAT, FQDESV (reference sequence). The CDR3 has 13 residues. The V segment lost 5 bases and the J segment 2 bases; nucleotides outside the gene matches: 2. From RNA transcripts, TCR beta CDR3 regions were amplified. During a first-round RT-PCR of the TCR CDR3, the HTBI primer set was used. TCRdb re-derived calls from the multiplex PCR reads in MiXCR, one entry per CDR3 protein. The sample carries 550,000 to 850,000 distinct CDR3 sequences, around a sixth recorded once. The sample holds a few counts of this clonotype. Its matching antigen is unknown.

Sequencing was carried out using blood. This clonotype was obtained from a woman between 45 and 60 years old with Graves' hyperthyroidism that later progressed to Graves' ophthalmopathy. V and J are TRBV11-1 and TRBJ2-5; 7 positions match TRBD1. The CDR3: CASSKGQQETQYF. CDR3 DNA: TGTGCCAGCAGCAAGGGACAGCAAGAGACCCAGTACTTC.